The 5 T cell receptor beta chains given below trace back to one sample, sequenced in a study of siplizumab effects on memory and regulatory T cells. The protocol was immunoSEQ multiplex PCR, while the TCRdb copy is restricted to in-frame clones and leaves out a portion. The repertoire has about 82,000 clones, about 87% of them found once; the top ten carry roughly 1.5%. Specimen: Tregs sorted from blood. All receptors come from a human donor in good health.

This CDR3 is CASSRSLAAEETQYF. CDR3 DNA sequence: TGTGCCAGCAGCCGAAGTCTAGCGGCTGAAGAGACCCAGTACTTC. The gene calls are TRBV9 and TRBJ2-5, with 7 bases identical to TRBD2. The junction had 9 bases not matched to a gene; V was cut back by 4 bases and J by 3 bases. The CDR3 covers 15 residues. The V gene's germline CDR1 is SGDLS and CDR2 YYNGEE.

The rearrangement links TRBV9 to TRBJ1-2; a possible D gene is TRBD1 (5 bases). Germline V gene lookup returns CDR1 SGDLS and CDR2 YYNGEE. Trimming removed 1 base at V and 6 bases at J, with 22 bases between. The CDR3 runs to 17 residues. The DNA for the CDR3 is TGTGCCAGCAGCGTAAGGGGCGGCCGGGGAGGGTCGGATGGCTACACCTTC. Its protein product is CASSVRGGRGGSDGYTF.

The chain couples TRBV27 to TRBJ2-3; TRBD2 might be the D (6 bases). Between the trimmed V and J ends, which lost 5 bases and 8 bases, there was a span of 11 bases. CDR1 MNHEY and CDR2 SMNVEV come from the germline V gene (reference sequence). This CDR3 is 12 amino acids long. The CDR3 bases are TGTGCCAGCAGTCGACCGGGGGTTACGCAGTATTTT. This codes for CASSRPGVTQYF.

The chain is built from TRBV7-3 and TRBJ2-1; D remains ambiguous. The germline V and J ends were trimmed by 4 bases and 9 bases, with 13 bases remaining between them. The CDR3 has 13 amino acids. CDR1 and CDR2 from the germline V gene are SGHTA and FQGTGA. The CDR3 sequence: CASSSARLGEQFF. CDR3 in DNA: TGTGCCAGCAGCTCAGCGAGGCTCGGTGAGCAGTTCTTC.

In its sample, this clone was seen a few times. The rearrangement links TRBV25-1 to TRBJ1-2; D is unresolved. The length of the CDR3 is 13 residues. Germline CDR1 is MGHDK and CDR2 is SYGVNS. V was cut by 6 bases and J by 3 bases, with 11 bases left in between. The CDR3 region is CASRVSGDYGYTF. The CDR3 coding sequence is TGTGCCAGCAGGGTGAGCGGGGACTATGGCTACACCTTC.